This section outlines one T cell receptor beta chain sequence together with its context. Its antigen remains undetermined. Base qualities are not provided; no much larger clone lies one nucleotide away. There are 16 amino acids in the CDR3, from cysteine to phenylalanine inclusive. The DNA shown is the 48-base CDR3, in frame from base 1. The V end loses 0 bases and the J end loses 2 bases, and a stretch of 13 bases separates them. The germline V gene yields MGHRA for CDR1 and YSYEKL for CDR2. The cohort comprised some 680 healthy bone marrow donors. At the time of sampling, every cohort member was nominally healthy, though immune exposures that went unrecorded were likely present. The donor was CMV seronegative and belonged to the group of around 350 seronegative cohort members. A peripheral blood sample was collected from each donor, and TCR beta sequencing was performed on peripheral blood mononuclear cells. The Qiagen DNeasy Blood Extraction Kit was used to extract genomic DNA from the blood cell samples.

The source of the sample is a study of cytomegalovirus exposure and HLA in healthy donors (dated by TCRdb to about 2017). At the level of the whole study: According to an earlier analysis of 587 of the donors, 150 million to 200 million T cells yielded 117 million unique TCR beta sequences and roughly 280 Gb of sequence data. An early release that covered about 600 HLA-typed donors contained approximately 300 gigabases of sequencing data and tens of millions of unique TCR sequences. Of the approximately 400 genotyped donors, about 80% fell in the genetic ancestry cluster associated with self-reported Caucasian donors. The study aimed to test whether signatures of past pathogen exposure could be identified by cataloging public T cell receptors. The study profiled the T cell repertoires of hundreds of subjects by immunosequencing and related them to cytomegalovirus serostatus. In addition to the first cohort of about 650 subjects, a separate validation cohort of around 110 different subjects was used. To predict cytomegalovirus infection status, the study combined high-throughput TCR immunosequencing, statistical association of individual TCRs with disease status, and machine learning. A later analysis re-analyzed previously published TCR beta repertoires from 666 donors and added high-resolution HLA genotyping to study TCR occurrence patterns. Rather than using new phenotypic data, the later analysis identified candidate immune exposures from TCR beta sequences and from how often those sequences occurred across donors. In an earlier analysis of several hundred of the donors, high-throughput TCR beta sequencing was used to judge whether each TCR beta V gene segment behaved as functional or pseudogenic. Alongside the repertoire data, information on donor age, sex, ethnicity and CMV serostatus was compiled. Genome-wide SNP genotypes for about three fifths of the roughly 700 donors were used in a later genetic analysis, which treated that subset as a discovery cohort. All discovery cohort repertoires had been generated on a single sequencing platform. Class I and class II HLA loci were covered by the typing at four-digit resolution. The number of typed donors differed by locus: roughly 629-630 for A, B, C, DRB1 and DQB1; 500 to 550 for DQA1; 606 for DPA1; and about 450 for DPB1. Four to six DR-DQ haplotypes were handled as single units for association and clustering, since linkage in the cohort was strong. On average, roughly 200,000 unique TCR beta nucleotide sequences were sequenced per donor among about 400 genotyped donors of the cohort, with roughly 18% of those sequences being non-productive.

The method behind the library was the immunoSEQ multiplex PCR assay. For the multiplex PCR, a mixture combining 60 forward primers for TCR Vbeta segments and 13 reverse primers for TCR Jbeta segments was used. The CDR3 region of rearranged TCR beta genes was amplified from genomic DNA by a multiplex PCR assay. On the Illumina HiSeq System, the amplified TCR beta libraries were sequenced as 87-base-pair reads. In the authors' own workflow: In a later analysis, 77 million or so unique TCR beta chains were counted across the 650 to 750 repertoires, and around 11 million of these chains were shared by at least two donors. To remove PCR and sequencing errors, raw reads were error-corrected and collapsed into unique sequences using a nearest-neighbor algorithm that merged closely related sequences. V, D and J gene segments were assigned by aligning CDR3 sequences to IMGT reference sequences. For a sequence to be retained, a match of at least six nucleotides was required to both a V gene segment and a J gene segment. Rearrangements were called productive when the CDR3 lacked stop codons and stayed in frame with V and J; all others were non-productive. CDR3 was defined according to IMGT convention as the region running from the second conserved V-encoded cysteine to the conserved J-encoded phenylalanine. In an earlier analysis of just under 600 of the donors, sequences lacking an unambiguous match to a single V gene segment were excluded. An earlier analysis of a few hundred of the donors called V segments functional above 56.7% productive rearrangements and segregating when the between-donor standard deviation exceeded 5%. To diagnose cytomegalovirus status from the catalog of TCR beta chain sequences, a statistical classification framework was built. A later analysis assigned V and J genes by comparing TCR nucleotide sequences with IMGT/GENE-DB human TR gene sequences. A later analysis assigned CDR3 sequences and most-parsimonious VDJ recombination scenarios with the TCRdist pipeline. In a later analysis, each TCR beta chain was defined by its CDR3 amino acid sequence together with its V-gene family, and reads without a unique V-gene family were excluded. To address suspected cross-contamination and a sequencing artifact, a later analysis removed some 620 highly shared, low-generation-probability nucleotide sequences. A later analysis calculated a clonal expansion index for each public chain from normalized within-repertoire ranks of inferred template counts. In a later analysis, generation probabilities were computed using a VDJ recombination model fitted to out-of-frame rearrangements, and the results were checked against IGoR. In a later analysis, hypergeometric tests were used to score TCR-TCR, TCR-HLA and TCR-CMV co-occurrence, with a repertoire-size bias correction applied to TCR pairs. A later analysis estimated false discovery rates by permuting HLA or CMV assignments 20 times. A later analysis grouped co-occurring TCRs with DBSCAN, adding TCRdist sequence similarity when clustering within HLA-allele-positive subsets. For co-occurrence clustering, repertoires with fewer than 30,000 or more than 120,000 public chains were excluded, along with five repertoires with anomalous nucleotide sharing. This immuneACCESS table, as held by TCRdb, lists in-frame sequences with V and J called but not all clones. Of the missing ones, under half trace to an unresolved V gene in checked studies; the others have no known cause. V and J calls and clone size are as listed in that table; D and trimming were resolved from the DNA. For this sample the table gives about 150,000 clones, of which less than 80% were detected only once. Of the sample, around 2.3% is held by the ten largest clones.

What the authors observed across the whole study: According to a later analysis, most CMV-associated TCR beta chains appeared to be HLA-restricted, and the HLA associations seemed to be driven largely by CMV exposure. Linkage disequilibrium might explain the correlated functional status among segregating V segments, but an unknown experimental factor could not be excluded. In a later analysis, several top co-occurrence clusters were reported to appear linked to parvovirus B19, influenza, CMV and Epstein-Barr virus. The classifier was reported to diagnose cytomegalovirus status with high specificity and sensitivity in both the original cohort and the validation cohort. A later analysis found that TCR association rates varied across HLA loci, with DRB1 alleles showing the most associated TCRs and HLA-C alleles the fewest. A cluster of highly shared sequence variants was judged likely to be a technical artifact of the sequencing pipeline. The presence/absence analyses assumed that sequencing depth was roughly uniform across donors, and that assumption may not be true. A later genetic analysis reported fewer N-insertions in productive TCRs among donors in an Asian-associated ancestry cluster than the approximately 670-donor mean. Over 15 rarely observed V segments, including chromosome 9 orphons, were excluded from the earlier analysis of about 610 of the donors because counts were too low. In a later genetic analysis, a missense DCLRE1C variant was associated with V-gene and J-gene trimming of TCR beta chains, and the association was replicated in an independent cohort. In an earlier analysis of some 640 of the donors, most TCR beta V segments were observed in productive rearrangements about 87% or about 30% of the time, broadly matching IMGT annotations. While some public TCRs were present in many individuals, most TCR sequences turned up only very rarely across donors. The authors suggested that the approach could potentially be generalized to other disease states and immunological phenotypes. Some IMGT-functional V segments, including TRBV6-2 and TRBV6-3, could not be distinguished by the 87-base-pair reads and were therefore excluded. At a false discovery rate of 0.05, a later analysis linked around 17,000 TCR beta sequences to specific HLA alleles. Because HLA typing was unavailable for some donors at each locus, only the typed subset was used in association tests. In a later analysis, HLA-associated TCR beta chains were found to be more clonally expanded and to have lower generation probabilities than equally common non-associated chains. This cohort had only TCR beta chains sequenced, and the lack of alpha or paired-chain data limited which features could be detected. CMV serostatus was the only immune exposure information available for the cohort. When HLA alleles, especially DR and DQ, strongly co-occurred, TCR associations were difficult to assign to individual alleles. In vitro tests confirmed that a few of the cytomegalovirus-associated TCR beta chains recognize cytomegalovirus antigens. In the study, some 160 TCR beta chains were listed as associated with cytomegalovirus. A further reported finding was that TCR beta sequences accurately predicted the HLA-A and HLA-B alleles for most subjects in the first cohort.

The sequenced sample was PBMCs. The sequence joins TRBV4-1 to TRBJ1-2; too little of a D gene remains to name it. This sequence originates from a man aged 25-40 years in good health and CMV-seronegative. The CDR3 protein sequence reads: CASSQDIGVLNYGYTF. The nucleotide sequence reads as follows: TGCGCCAGCAGCCAAGATATCGGGGTTTTAAACTATGGCTACACCTTC.